What follows are 8 T cell receptor beta chains derived from one specimen sequenced in a study of blood T cell repertoires in COVID-19. Profiling relied on immunoSEQ multiplex PCR, and the TCRdb table lists in-frame clones only, not all of them. This sample has about 150,000 clones, with approximately 78% found just once. Sequencing was performed on PBMCs or T cells enriched from blood (not recorded which). The source of these receptors is a woman aged 45-65 years who had recovered from COVID-19.

This clone was picked up one time. This chain connects TRBV5-4 to TRBJ1-6; D gene unclear. V was shortened by 0 bases and J by 8 bases, with 9 bases between the two germline ends. Germline CDR1 and CDR2: SGHNT and YYREEE (reference sequence). The length of the CDR3 is 14 residues. CDR3 DNA: TGTGCCAGCAGCTTGGGGAGACTTTATTCACCCCTCCACTTT. It codes for CASSLGRLYSPLHF. The full variable domain, with the rest looked up from reference TRBV5-4 and TRBJ1-6, is ETGVTQSPTHLIKTRGQQVTLRCSSQSGHNTVSWYQQALGQGPQFIFQYYREEENGRGNFPPRFSGLQFPNYSSELNVNALELDDSALYLCASSLGRLYSPLHFGNGTRLTVT.

This clone was recorded a few times. The genes are TRBV28 and TRBJ1-6; D might be TRBD1 (6 bases). V shed 6 bases and J shed 9 bases, with 15 bases lying between them. CDR3 size: 14 residues. The germline gives CDR1 MDHEN, CDR2 SYDVKM. DNA of the CDR3: TGTGCCAGCAGCCTCGGACAGCACCTTTCACCCCTCCACTTT. It codes for CASSLGQHLSPLHF.

The chain joins TRBV13 to TRBJ2-7; D is possibly TRBD1 (5 bases). The CDR3 has 13 residues. The germline gives CDR1 PRHDT, CDR2 FYEKMQ (reference sequence). Deletions cut 1 base from V and 9 bases from J, with 13 bases between. The CDR3 sequence: CASSLDQGFAQYF. The CDR3 nucleotides read TGTGCCAGCAGCTTAGATCAGGGATTTGCGCAGTACTTC.

On this clone itself: This may come from a read error, since a much larger clone is one base off. The chain joins TRBV7-9 to TRBJ1-4; D unresolved. There are 12 residues in the CDR3. Trimming left V 2 bases short and J 6 bases short, with 4 bases between. In germline, CDR1 is SEHNR, CDR2 FQNEAQ (reference sequence). The CDR3 here is CASSLSDEKLFF. DNA for the CDR3: TGTGCCAGCAGCTTATCTGATGAAAAACTGTTTTTT. The full variable domain, in which reference TRBV7-9 and TRBJ1-4 provide the parts outside the CDR3, is DTGVSQNPRHKITKRGQNVTFRCDPISEHNRLYWYRQTLGQGPEFLTYFQNEAQLEKSRLLSDRFSAERPKGSFSTLEIQRTEQGDSAMYLCASSLSDEKLFFGSGTQLSVL.

The chain is built from TRBV19 and TRBJ2-3, with TRBD2 as a possible D gene (5 bases). The CDR3 covers 16 residues. Germline V gene sequence: CDR1 LNHDA, CDR2 SQIVND (reference sequence). Trimming removed 8 bases from V and 0 bases from J, with 18 bases in between. For the CDR3, the DNA is TGTGCCAGTCGAGGATCGAGCGGAACTAGCACAGATACGCAGTATTTT. Its translation is CASRGSSGTSTDTQYF.

This clone occurred a few times. The chain joins TRBV27 to TRBJ2-3, with TRBD2 matching 9 bases. The CDR3 loop spans 16 amino acids. V lost 0 bases to trimming and J lost 4 bases; unmatched junction nucleotides: 5. The germline gives CDR1 MNHEY, CDR2 SMNVEV (reference sequence). CDR3 residues: CASSLSGGGAPDTQYF. In DNA, the CDR3 is TGTGCCAGCAGTTTATCGGGCGGGGGGGCCCCAGATACGCAGTATTTT.

The chain uses TRBV28 and TRBJ1-2; D is possibly TRBD1 (6 bases). V gave up 5 bases and J gave up 8 bases, with 18 bases separating them. CDR1 and CDR2 (germline): MDHEN, SYDVKM. This CDR3 spans 14 amino acids. CDR3 loop: CASSPRGTLVGYTF. The CDR3 DNA reads as TGTGCCAGCAGTCCGAGGGGGACACTGGTAGGCTACACCTTC.

This clone has just a few counts. The V call is TRBV2, the J call TRBJ2-7, with TRBD1 identical over 7 bases. Germline lookup yields CDR1 SNHLY and CDR2 FYNNEI. J gave up 0 bases and V 5 bases, and 4 bases lay outside the gene matches. The CDR3 is 14 amino acids. CDR3 in amino acids: CASSLTGYSYEQYV. DNA for the CDR3: TGTGCCAGCAGTCTGACAGGGTACTCCTACGAGCAGTACGTC.